The 31 T cell receptor beta chains presented below share a single source sample, sequenced in a study of technical replicates of blood from several donors. Using immunoSEQ multiplex PCR, the repertoire was profiled, and TCRdb retains in-frame clones only, with some absent. The sample records about 72,000 clones, more than 90% being singletons. The sequencing input was T cells isolated from PBMCs. These receptor sequences come from a human donor in good health.

The V call is TRBV6-5, the J call TRBJ2-7; 11 bases map to TRBD1. The CDR3 spans 15 residues. Trimming removed 5 bases from V and 2 bases from J; junction bases left unmatched: 5. Germline V lookup: CDR1 MNHEY, CDR2 SVGAGI. The CDR3 coding sequence is TGTGCCAGCAGTGTCGGACAGGGGGCCACCTACGAGCAGTACTTC. It encodes CASSVGQGATYEQYF.

J is TRBJ1-3 and V is TRBV19; 7 nucleotides agree with TRBD1. Germline CDR1 reads LNHDA; CDR2 reads SQIVND (reference sequence). The CDR3 spans 15 residues. With 5 bases clipped from V and 0 bases from J, the junction kept 4 bases outside the gene matches. The DNA of the CDR3 is TGTGCCAGTAGTCTACAGGGGAGCTCTGGAAACACCATATATTTT. It codes for CASSLQGSSGNTIYF.

CDR3 DNA: TGTGCCAGCAGCCGTAGCGGGAGAGGAGATACGCAGTATTTT. Its translation is CASSRSGRGDTQYF. The rearrangement uses TRBV5-8 and TRBJ2-3; 9 nucleotides match TRBD2. V lost 4 bases and J lost 5; bases outside the gene matches: 5. CDR1 and CDR2 from the germline V gene are SGHTS and YDEGEE. This CDR3 comprises 14 residues. Full variable domain (remainder filled in from reference TRBV5-8 and TRBJ2-3): EAGVTQSPTHLIKTRGQQATLRCSPISGHTSVYWYQQALGLGLQFLLWYDEGEERNRGNFPPRFSGRQFPNYSSELNVNALELEDSALYLCASSRSGRGDTQYFGPGTRLTVL.

This chain links TRBV7-9 with TRBJ2-6; maybe TRBD1 (5 bases). Trimming took off 8 bases at V and 2 bases at J, with 16 bases between the two ends. Per germline, CDR1 SEHNR and CDR2 FQNEAQ (reference sequence). This CDR3 is 16 amino acids long. As DNA, the CDR3 is TGTGCCAGCGCCAGCCCCAGGGAAACTGGGGCCAACGTCCTGACTTTC. This translates into CASASPRETGANVLTF.

The V and J genes are TRBV2 and TRBJ2-2; possibly TRBD1 for D (6 bases). CDR3 size: 14 residues. V lost 7 bases and J lost 0, with 9 bases in between. Per the germline V gene, CDR1 is SNHLY and CDR2 is FYNNEI. CDR3 loop: CASTDRTNTGELFF. The CDR3 nucleotides are TGTGCCAGCACTGACAGGACGAACACCGGGGAGCTGTTTTTT.

The V gene is TRBV28, the J gene TRBJ2-7, with D possibly matching TRBD1 (5 bases). Germline lookup yields CDR1 MDHEN and CDR2 SYDVKM. Trimming shortened V by 1 base and J by 2 bases, and 9 bases separated the two germline ends. The CDR3 covers 14 residues. This chain's CDR3 is CASSLYQGTYEQYF. As DNA, the CDR3 is TGTGCCAGCAGTTTATATCAGGGAACCTACGAGCAGTACTTC.

V usage is TRBV28 and J usage is TRBJ1-1; 10 bases are a match to TRBD1. The J segment lost 3 bases and the V segment lost 6 bases, leaving 4 bases of the junction unmatched. The V gene's germline CDR1 is MDHEN and CDR2 SYDVKM. This CDR3 has 14 amino acids. As DNA, the CDR3 is TGTGCCAGCAGATTGGACAGGGGGGACACTGAAGCTTTCTTT. Protein: CASRLDRGDTEAFF.

The chain joins TRBV19 to TRBJ2-5; D is unclear. Per germline, CDR1 LNHDA and CDR2 SQIVND (reference sequence). The ends were cut back, 4 bases at V and 5 bases at J, with 11 bases in the middle. The CDR3 has 13 amino acids. The CDR3 bases are TGTGCCAGTAGTACTCTCCCCCGGGAGACCCAGTACTTC. This translates into CASSTLPRETQYF.

V gene TRBV11-3 combines with J gene TRBJ1-2; D call uncertain. CDR3 length equals 17 residues. Trimming shortened V by 4 bases and J by 5 bases, and 23 bases separated the two germline ends. Germline V gives CDR1 SGHNT, CDR2 YENEEA. The CDR3 is CASSSSPREATGYGYTF. CDR3 bases: TGTGCCAGCAGCTCAAGCCCTAGAGAAGCCACGGGGTATGGCTACACCTTC.

This chain uses TRBV25-1 with TRBJ2-2, with 9 nucleotides matching TRBD2. Trimming removed 1 base from V and 3 bases from J; junction bases left unmatched: 6. Germline V gene sequence: CDR1 MGHDK, CDR2 SYGVNS. The CDR3 sequence is 17 residues long. Written as DNA, the CDR3 is TGTGCCAGCAGTGAATTAGAGCGGGAGGTCGACACCGGGGAGCTGTTTTTT. Translating gives CASSELEREVDTGELFF.

This clone came up once. The J gene is TRBJ2-7, the V gene TRBV19, with D perhaps TRBD2 (6 bases). Germline CDR1 is LNHDA and CDR2 is SQIVND (reference sequence). V was pared by 3 bases and J by 5 bases, with 11 bases between. The CDR3 is 13 residues long. DNA for the CDR3: TGTGCCAGTAGTATCTCAGCGGGCGACGAGCAGTACTTC. It yields the protein CASSISAGDEQYF.

The chain is built from TRBV6-5 and TRBJ2-7; 9 bases agree with TRBD1. The CDR3 contains 14 residues. V gave up 0 bases and J gave up 3 bases; unmatched junction bases: 0. Germline V CDR1 and CDR2: MNHEY, SVGAGI. The CDR3, as DNA: TGTGCCAGCAGTTACTCGACAGGGGGCTACGAGCAGTACTTC. As protein: CASSYSTGGYEQYF.

The chain recombines TRBV11-2 with TRBJ1-2; 8 nucleotides line up with TRBD1. Losses at the gene ends were 5 bases for V and 4 bases for J; bases not matched to a gene: 9. This CDR3 spans 15 amino acids. Germline-derived CDR1 and CDR2 are SGHAT and FQNNGV. The CDR3 spells CASSRNRGSGYGYTF. The CDR3 bases are TGTGCCAGCAGCAGAAACAGGGGGAGTGGCTATGGCTACACCTTC.

In nucleotides, the CDR3 is TGTGCCAGCAGCGTAGGAGGGGGCATGAACGAGCAGTACTTC. Translating it yields CASSVGGGMNEQYF. This rearrangement joins TRBV9 to TRBJ2-7, with 7 nucleotides matching TRBD1. V was clipped by 0 bases and J by 5 bases; unmatched bases: 5. There are 14 residues in the CDR3. CDR1 is SGDLS and CDR2 is YYNGEE in the germline V gene.

This clone was seen just once. V is TRBV7-9 and J is TRBJ1-3, with D unresolved. The V end was cut by 8 bases, the J end by 4 bases, with 15 bases between. This CDR3 is 14 amino acids long. CDR1 is SEHNR and CDR2 is FQNEAQ in the germline V gene (reference sequence). CDR3 in DNA: TGTGCCAGCTCCGGGGTGCTCGCAGGAAACACCATATATTTT. Its translation: CASSGVLAGNTIYF.

This chain connects TRBV2 to TRBJ2-7, with 9 bases aligning to TRBD2. V trimming: 6 bases; J trimming: 7 bases; junction bases outside the gene matches: 13. CDR1 and CDR2 (germline): SNHLY, FYNNEI. The length of the CDR3 is 15 residues. The CDR3 DNA sequence: TGTGCCAGCAGCCCGCTAGCGGGAACCCGAAGGGAGCAGTACTTC. Its protein is CASSPLAGTRREQYF.

The rearrangement uses TRBV6-5 and TRBJ2-2, with no clear D. V lost 2 bases and J lost 3, with 7 bases in between. CDR1 MNHEY and CDR2 SVGAGI come from the germline V gene. The CDR3 covers 14 residues. The CDR3 protein is CASSYGADTGELFF. As DNA, the CDR3 is TGTGCCAGCAGTTACGGTGCGGACACCGGGGAGCTGTTTTTT.

This clone was detected a few times. CDR3 loop: CASSERLAYTGELFF. The CDR3 region has the DNA TGCGCCAGCAGCGAGAGACTAGCGTACACCGGGGAGCTGTTTTTT. This chain joins TRBV5-1 and TRBJ2-2, with 8 bases lining up with TRBD2. V shed 4 bases and J 3 bases; nucleotides not matched to a gene: 5. From germline, CDR1 is SGHRS and CDR2 YFSETQ. The CDR3 length is 15 residues.

The V and J genes are TRBV9 and TRBJ1-5; 8 positions agree with TRBD1. This CDR3 is 15 amino acids long. CDR1 is SGDLS and CDR2 is YYNGEE in the germline V gene. Trimming cost V 3 bases and J 4 bases; bases outside gene matches: 6. The CDR3 DNA sequence: TGTGCCAGCAGCGCAGGACAGGGCTTTAATCAGCCCCAGCATTTT. Translated, it gives CASSAGQGFNQPQHF.

This chain connects TRBV4-1 to TRBJ1-4, with 7 bases matching TRBD1. CDR3 length equals 14 residues. Germline lookup yields CDR1 MGHRA and CDR2 YSYEKL. With 3 bases clipped from V and 8 bases from J, the junction kept 6 bases outside the gene matches. CDR3: CASSHRQGREKLFF. CDR3 in DNA: TGCGCCAGCAGCCATAGACAGGGCCGGGAAAAACTGTTTTTT.

The chain combines TRBV14 with TRBJ1-1, with TRBD1 as a possible D gene (5 bases). With 1 base removed from V and 7 bases from J, the gap between germline ends came to 13 bases. CDR1 is SGHDN, CDR2 FVKESK, per germline. This CDR3 has 14 amino acids. CDR3 DNA sequence: TGTGCCAGCAGCCAAGGGGGTTGGGGCCTTGAAGCTTTCTTT. Translated: CASSQGGWGLEAFF.

V usage is TRBV6-6 and J usage is TRBJ2-2; TRBD1 agrees at 7 bases. Germline CDR1 and CDR2: MNHNY and SVGAGI (reference sequence). The J segment lost 2 bases and the V segment lost 7 bases, leaving 4 bases of the junction unmatched. The CDR3 spans 14 residues. DNA for the CDR3: TGTGCCAGCAAGGGACAGCTTAACACCGGGGAGCTGTTTTTT. Protein: CASKGQLNTGELFF.

The CDR3 nucleotides are TGCGCCAGCAGCCAAGGAAGACCCCTGGGCCACAATGAGCAGTTCTTC. Encoded protein: CASSQGRPLGHNEQFF. This sequence joins TRBV4-3 and TRBJ2-1; no clear D. There are 16 residues in the CDR3. V was clipped by 1 base and J by 5 bases, with 15 bases between them. Germline V lookup: CDR1 LGHNA, CDR2 YSLEER.

The CDR3 DNA reads TGTGCCACCAGCAGACTAGCGGGCTCCTACGAGCAGTACTTC. It encodes CATSRLAGSYEQYF. The rearrangement links TRBV15 to TRBJ2-7; TRBD2 aligns across 8 bases. The CDR3 extends over 14 amino acids. With 2 bases clipped from V and 0 bases from J, the junction kept 0 bases outside the gene matches. Germline assignment: CDR1 LNHNV and CDR2 YYDKDF (reference sequence).

This chain joins TRBV6-1 and TRBJ2-7; D perhaps matches TRBD2 (6 bases). V lost 2 bases and J 3 bases, leaving 14 bases between the germline ends. This CDR3 region has 15 residues. The V gene's germline CDR1 is MNHNS and CDR2 SASEGT. CDR3 region: CASSEYGMGGYEQYF. The CDR3 region has the DNA TGTGCCAGCAGTGAATATGGTATGGGGGGCTACGAGCAGTACTTC.

This chain joins TRBV28 and TRBJ1-1; D call uncertain. Deletions cut 2 bases from V and 1 base from J, with 11 bases between. Germline loops: CDR1 MDHEN, CDR2 SYDVKM. This CDR3 comprises 15 residues. The CDR3 bases are TGTGCCAGCAGTTTAGCTTCTAGTAAGAACACTGAAGCTTTCTTT. Protein product: CASSLASSKNTEAFF.

The V call is TRBV5-6, the J call TRBJ2-7; 7 bases are shared with TRBD2. This CDR3 is 14 amino acids long. Germline CDR1 is SGHDT and CDR2 is YYEEEE. V shed 3 bases and J 3 bases; nucleotides not matched to a gene: 6. The CDR3: CASSSDLAVYEQYF. The CDR3 bases are TGTGCCAGCAGCTCGGACCTAGCGGTCTACGAGCAGTACTTC.

J is TRBJ2-6 and V is TRBV7-8; D remains unclear. The germline CDR1 and CDR2 sequences are SGHVS and FQNEAQ. V lost 1 base to trimming and J lost 0 bases, with 16 bases between them. The CDR3 sequence is 19 residues long. This chain's CDR3 is CASSLVHRELPSGANVLTF. The CDR3 DNA reads TGTGCCAGCAGCTTAGTTCACCGAGAATTACCCTCTGGGGCCAACGTCCTGACTTTC.

V is TRBV25-1 and J is TRBJ2-2; D is ambiguous. The CDR3 length is 14 residues. With 3 bases removed from V and 2 bases from J, the gap between germline ends came to 7 bases. Germline V gene data show CDR1 as MGHDK and CDR2 as SYGVNS. The CDR3 reads CASSDSYNTGELFF. CDR3 bases: TGTGCCAGCAGTGATAGTTATAACACCGGGGAGCTGTTTTTT.

V is TRBV19 and J is TRBJ1-2, with TRBD1 matching 7 bases. J was trimmed by 2 bases and V by 1 base; bases with no gene match: 1. The V gene's germline CDR1 is LNHDA and CDR2 SQIVND (reference sequence). This CDR3 comprises 14 residues. CDR3 DNA sequence: TGTGCCAGTAGTATAGGGGACAGAAACTATGGCTACACCTTC. This codes for CASSIGDRNYGYTF.

The chain joins TRBV19 to TRBJ1-1, with 7 bases that match TRBD1. Germline CDR1 LNHDA, CDR2 SQIVND (reference sequence). The CDR3 loop spans 15 amino acids. V lost 1 base, J lost 0 bases, and 2 bases stayed unmatched. CDR3 in amino acids: CASSIAGTVNTEAFF. The CDR3 DNA sequence: TGTGCCAGTAGTATAGCCGGGACAGTGAACACTGAAGCTTTCTTT.